The clone carrying this TCR beta chain was recorded at least ten times. Antigen specificity is unknown. V was trimmed by 0 bases and J by 0 bases, leaving 13 bases between them. The CDR3 length is 18 residues. CDR1 and CDR2 (germline): SGDLS, YYNGEE. This specimen comes from a study of blood T cells in healthy people across ages. Study-wide findings and caveats: The unsorted PBMCs prevented any conclusive comparison of naive versus antigen-experienced cells. Naive T cell percentage by flow cytometry tracked strongly with beta diversity. Roughly linearly, TCR beta diversity per million T cells fell as age increased.

Using a J-beta primer mix together with a sample-barcoded 5' primer, a second PCR was run for about 7 to 12 cycles. Each cDNA molecule was tagged by a template-switch adaptor that had 12 random nucleotides. TCRdb itself ran the 5' RACE reads through MiXCR, one entry per CDR3 protein. The sample holds about 640,000 distinct CDR3 sequences, under 30% seen once. The chain is built from TRBV9 and TRBJ2-6; tentatively, D is TRBD1 or TRBD2 (5 bases each). The sequence came from a woman of 80 years or more in good health. The source material was blood. Here the CDR3 DNA reads TGTGCCAGCAGCGTAGCTGGGGGATTCTACTCTGGGGCCAACGTCCTGACTTTC. Encoded protein: CASSVAGGFYSGANVLTF.